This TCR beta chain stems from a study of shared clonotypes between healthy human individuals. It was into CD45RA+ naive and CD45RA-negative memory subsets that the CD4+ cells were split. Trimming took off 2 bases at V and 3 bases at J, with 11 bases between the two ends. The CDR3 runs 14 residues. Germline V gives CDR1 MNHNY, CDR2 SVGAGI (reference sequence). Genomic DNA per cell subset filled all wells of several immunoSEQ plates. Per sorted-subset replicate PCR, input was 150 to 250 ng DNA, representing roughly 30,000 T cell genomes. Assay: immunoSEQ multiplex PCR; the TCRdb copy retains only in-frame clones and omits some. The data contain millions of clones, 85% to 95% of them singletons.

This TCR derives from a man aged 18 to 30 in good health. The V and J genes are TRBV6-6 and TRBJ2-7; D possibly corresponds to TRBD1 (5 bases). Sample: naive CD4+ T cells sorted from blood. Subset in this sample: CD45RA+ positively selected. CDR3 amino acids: CASSYGAGFYEQYF. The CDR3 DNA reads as TGTGCCAGCAGTTACGGGGCAGGGTTCTACGAGCAGTACTTC.